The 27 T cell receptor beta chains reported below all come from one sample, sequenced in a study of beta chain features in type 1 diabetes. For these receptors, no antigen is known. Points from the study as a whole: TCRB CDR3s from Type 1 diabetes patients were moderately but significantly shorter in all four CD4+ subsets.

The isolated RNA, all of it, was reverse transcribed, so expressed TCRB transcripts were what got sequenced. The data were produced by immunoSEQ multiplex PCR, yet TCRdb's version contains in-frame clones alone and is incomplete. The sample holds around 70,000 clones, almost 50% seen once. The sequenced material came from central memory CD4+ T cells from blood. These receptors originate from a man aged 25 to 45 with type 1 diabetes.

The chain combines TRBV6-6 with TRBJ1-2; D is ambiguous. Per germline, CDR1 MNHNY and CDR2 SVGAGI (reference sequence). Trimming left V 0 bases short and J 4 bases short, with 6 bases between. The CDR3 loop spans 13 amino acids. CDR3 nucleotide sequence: TGTGCCAGCAGTTACTCGAGTAGCTATGGCTACACCTTC. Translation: CASSYSSSYGYTF.

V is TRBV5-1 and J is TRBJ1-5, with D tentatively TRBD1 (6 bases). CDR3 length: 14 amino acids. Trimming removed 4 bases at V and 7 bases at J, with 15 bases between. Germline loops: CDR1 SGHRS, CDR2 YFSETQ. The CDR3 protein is CASSLTGLEQPQHF. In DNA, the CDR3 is TGCGCCAGCAGCCTAACAGGGCTCGAGCAGCCCCAGCATTTT.

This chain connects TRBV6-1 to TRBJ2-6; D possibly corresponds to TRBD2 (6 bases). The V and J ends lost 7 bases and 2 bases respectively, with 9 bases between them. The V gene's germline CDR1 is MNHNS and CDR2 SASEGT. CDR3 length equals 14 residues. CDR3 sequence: CASTGLPGANVLTF. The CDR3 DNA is TGTGCCAGCACGGGACTCCCTGGGGCCAACGTCCTGACTTTC.

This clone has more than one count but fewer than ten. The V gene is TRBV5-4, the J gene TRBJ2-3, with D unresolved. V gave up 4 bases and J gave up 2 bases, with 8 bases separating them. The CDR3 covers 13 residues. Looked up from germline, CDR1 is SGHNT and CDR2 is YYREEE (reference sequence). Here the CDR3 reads CASSLPPTDTQYF. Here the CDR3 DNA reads TGTGCCAGCAGCCTACCACCCACAGATACGCAGTATTTT.

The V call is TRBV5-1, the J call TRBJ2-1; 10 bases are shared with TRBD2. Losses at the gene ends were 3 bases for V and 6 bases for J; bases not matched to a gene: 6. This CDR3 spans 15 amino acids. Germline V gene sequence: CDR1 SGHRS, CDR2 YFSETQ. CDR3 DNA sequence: TGCGCCAGCAGCTCCGAAGGGACTAGCGCCAATGAGCAGTTCTTC. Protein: CASSSEGTSANEQFF.

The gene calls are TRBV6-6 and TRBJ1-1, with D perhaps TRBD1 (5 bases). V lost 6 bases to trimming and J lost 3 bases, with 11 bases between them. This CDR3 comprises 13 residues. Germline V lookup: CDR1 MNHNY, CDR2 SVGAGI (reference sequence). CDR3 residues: CASSPTRDTEAFF. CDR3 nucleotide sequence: TGTGCCAGCAGCCCCACCAGGGACACTGAAGCTTTCTTT.

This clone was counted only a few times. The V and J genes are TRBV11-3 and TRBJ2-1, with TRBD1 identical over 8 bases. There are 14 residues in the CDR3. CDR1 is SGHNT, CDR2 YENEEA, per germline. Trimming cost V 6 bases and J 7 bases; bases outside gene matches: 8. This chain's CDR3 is CASSQVQGGNEQFF. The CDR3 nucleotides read TGTGCCAGCAGTCAAGTACAGGGGGGTAATGAGCAGTTCTTC.

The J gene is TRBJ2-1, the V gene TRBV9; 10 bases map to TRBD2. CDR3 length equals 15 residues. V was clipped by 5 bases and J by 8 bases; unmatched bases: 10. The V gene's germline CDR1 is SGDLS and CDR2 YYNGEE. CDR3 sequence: CASRRGLAGVDEQFF. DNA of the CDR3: TGTGCCAGCAGGAGGGGGCTAGCGGGAGTAGATGAGCAGTTCTTC.

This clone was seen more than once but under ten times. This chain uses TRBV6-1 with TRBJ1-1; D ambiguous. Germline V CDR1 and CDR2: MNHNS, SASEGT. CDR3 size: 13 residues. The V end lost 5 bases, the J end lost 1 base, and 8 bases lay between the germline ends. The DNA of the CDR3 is TGTGCCAGCAGTTTCGGCGGGAACACTGAAGCTTTCTTT. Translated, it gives CASSFGGNTEAFF.

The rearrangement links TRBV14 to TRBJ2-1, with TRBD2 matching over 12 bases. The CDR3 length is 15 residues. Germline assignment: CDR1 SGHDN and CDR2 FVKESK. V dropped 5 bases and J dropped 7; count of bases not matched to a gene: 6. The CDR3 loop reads CASSSRTSGTNEQFF. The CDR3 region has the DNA TGTGCCAGCAGCTCCCGGACTAGCGGGACGAATGAGCAGTTCTTC.

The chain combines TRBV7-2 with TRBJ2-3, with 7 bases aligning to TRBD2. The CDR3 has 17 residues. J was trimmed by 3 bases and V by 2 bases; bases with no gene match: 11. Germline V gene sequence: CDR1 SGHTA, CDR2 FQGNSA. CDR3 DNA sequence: TGTGCCAGCAGCTTAAGACCGGGGCCCGGGGGGACAGATACGCAGTATTTT. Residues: CASSLRPGPGGTDTQYF.

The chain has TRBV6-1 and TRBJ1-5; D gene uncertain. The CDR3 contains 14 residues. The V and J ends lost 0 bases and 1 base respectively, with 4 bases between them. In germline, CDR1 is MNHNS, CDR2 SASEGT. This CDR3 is CASSEARSNQPQHF. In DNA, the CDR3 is TGTGCCAGCAGTGAAGCTCGGAGCAATCAGCCCCAGCATTTT.

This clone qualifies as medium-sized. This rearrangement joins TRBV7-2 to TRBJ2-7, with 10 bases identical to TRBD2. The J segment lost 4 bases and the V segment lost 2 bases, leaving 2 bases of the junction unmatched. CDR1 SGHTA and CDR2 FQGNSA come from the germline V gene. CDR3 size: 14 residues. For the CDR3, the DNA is TGTGCCAGCAGCTTACCAGCGGGGGGGTACGAGCAGTACTTC. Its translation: CASSLPAGGYEQYF.

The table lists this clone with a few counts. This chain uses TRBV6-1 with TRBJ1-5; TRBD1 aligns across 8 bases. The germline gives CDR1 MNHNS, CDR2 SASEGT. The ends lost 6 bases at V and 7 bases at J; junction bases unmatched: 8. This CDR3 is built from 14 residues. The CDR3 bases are TGTGCCAGCAGCCCCGGGACAGGAGGCCAGCCCCAGCATTTT. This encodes CASSPGTGGQPQHF.

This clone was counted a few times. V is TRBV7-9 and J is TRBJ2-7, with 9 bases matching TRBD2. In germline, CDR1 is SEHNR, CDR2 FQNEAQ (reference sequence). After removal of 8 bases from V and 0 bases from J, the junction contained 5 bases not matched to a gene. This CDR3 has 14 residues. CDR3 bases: TGTGCCAGCGTAGGGCGGGAGGGCTCCTACGAGCAGTACTTC. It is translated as CASVGREGSYEQYF. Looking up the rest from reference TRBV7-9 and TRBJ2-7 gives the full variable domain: DTGVSQNPRHKITKRGQNVTFRCDPISEHNRLYWYRQTLGQGPEFLTYFQNEAQLEKSRLLSDRFSAERPKGSFSTLEIQRTEQGDSAMYLCASVGREGSYEQYFGPGTRLTVT.

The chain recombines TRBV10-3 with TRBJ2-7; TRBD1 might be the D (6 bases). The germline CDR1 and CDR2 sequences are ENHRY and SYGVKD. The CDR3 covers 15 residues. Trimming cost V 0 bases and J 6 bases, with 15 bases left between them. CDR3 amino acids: CAISESWTAGGEQYF. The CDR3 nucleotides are TGTGCCATCAGTGAGTCCTGGACAGCAGGCGGCGAGCAGTACTTC.

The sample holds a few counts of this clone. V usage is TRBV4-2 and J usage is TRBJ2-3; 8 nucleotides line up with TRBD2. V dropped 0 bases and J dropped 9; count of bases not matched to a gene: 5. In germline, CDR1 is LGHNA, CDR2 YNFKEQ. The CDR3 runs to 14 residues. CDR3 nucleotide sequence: TGTGCCAGCAGCCAAGATGGGACTAGTCGGACGCAGTATTTT. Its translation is CASSQDGTSRTQYF.

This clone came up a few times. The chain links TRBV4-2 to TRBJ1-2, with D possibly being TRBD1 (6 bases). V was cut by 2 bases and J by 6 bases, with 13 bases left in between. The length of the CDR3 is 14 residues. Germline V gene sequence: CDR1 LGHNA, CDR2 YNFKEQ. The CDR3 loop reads CASSQSTGVDGYTF. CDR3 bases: TGTGCCAGCAGCCAATCGACAGGCGTGGATGGCTACACCTTC.

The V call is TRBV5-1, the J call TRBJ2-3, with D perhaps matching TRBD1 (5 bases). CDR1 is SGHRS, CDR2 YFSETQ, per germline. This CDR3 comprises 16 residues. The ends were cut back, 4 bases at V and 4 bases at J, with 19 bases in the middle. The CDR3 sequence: CASSPGSSGVSDTQYF. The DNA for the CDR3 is TGCGCCAGCAGCCCAGGGTCGTCGGGTGTATCAGATACGCAGTATTTT.

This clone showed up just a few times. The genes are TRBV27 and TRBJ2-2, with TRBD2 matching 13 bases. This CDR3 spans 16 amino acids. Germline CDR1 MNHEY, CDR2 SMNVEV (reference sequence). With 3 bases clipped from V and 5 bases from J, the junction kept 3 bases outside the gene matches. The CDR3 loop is CASSLLLAGGTGELFF. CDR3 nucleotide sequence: TGTGCCAGCAGTTTGTTACTAGCGGGGGGGACCGGGGAGCTGTTTTTT.

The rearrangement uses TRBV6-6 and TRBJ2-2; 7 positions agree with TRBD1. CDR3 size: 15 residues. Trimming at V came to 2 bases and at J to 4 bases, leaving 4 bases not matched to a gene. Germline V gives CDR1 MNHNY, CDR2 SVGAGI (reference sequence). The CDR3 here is CASSYEGQPTGELFF. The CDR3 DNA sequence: TGTGCCAGCAGTTACGAGGGACAGCCCACCGGGGAGCTGTTTTTT.

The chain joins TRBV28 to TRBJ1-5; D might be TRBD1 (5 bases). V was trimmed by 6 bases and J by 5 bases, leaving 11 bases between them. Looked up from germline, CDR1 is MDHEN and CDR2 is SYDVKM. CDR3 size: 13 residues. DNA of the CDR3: TGTGCCAGCAGGAAGGACACCTATCAGCCCCAGCATTTT. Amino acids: CASRKDTYQPQHF.

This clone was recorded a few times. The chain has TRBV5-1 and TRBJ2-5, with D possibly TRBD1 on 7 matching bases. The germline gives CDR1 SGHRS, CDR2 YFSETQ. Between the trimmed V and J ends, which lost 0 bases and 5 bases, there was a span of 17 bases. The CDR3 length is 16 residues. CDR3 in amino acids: CASSLVSGGGYETQYF. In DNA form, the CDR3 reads TGCGCCAGCAGCTTGGTATCCGGAGGGGGCTACGAGACCCAGTACTTC.

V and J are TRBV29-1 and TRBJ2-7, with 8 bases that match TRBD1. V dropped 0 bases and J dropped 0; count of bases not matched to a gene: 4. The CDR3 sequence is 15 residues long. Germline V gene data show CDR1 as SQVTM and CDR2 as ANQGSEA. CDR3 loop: CSVEDPGGSSYEQYF. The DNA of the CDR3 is TGCAGCGTTGAAGACCCAGGGGGCAGCTCCTACGAGCAGTACTTC.

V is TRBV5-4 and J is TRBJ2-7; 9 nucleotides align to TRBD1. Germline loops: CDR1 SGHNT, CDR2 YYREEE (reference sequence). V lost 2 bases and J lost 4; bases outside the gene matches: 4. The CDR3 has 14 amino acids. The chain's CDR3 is CASSFRDREYEQYF. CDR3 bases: TGTGCCAGCAGCTTCCGGGACAGGGAGTACGAGCAGTACTTC.

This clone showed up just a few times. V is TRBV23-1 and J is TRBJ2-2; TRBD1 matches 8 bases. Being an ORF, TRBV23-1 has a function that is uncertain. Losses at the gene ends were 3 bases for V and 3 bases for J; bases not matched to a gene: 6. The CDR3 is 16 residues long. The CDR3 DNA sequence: TGCGCCAGCAGTCACCTGGACAGGGTAGACACCGGGGAGCTGTTTTTT. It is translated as CASSHLDRVDTGELFF.

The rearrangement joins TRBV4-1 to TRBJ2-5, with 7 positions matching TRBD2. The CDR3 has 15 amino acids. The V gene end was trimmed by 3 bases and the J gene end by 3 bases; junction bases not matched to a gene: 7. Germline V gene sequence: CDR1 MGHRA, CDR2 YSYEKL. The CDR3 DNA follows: TGCGCCAGCAGCCAGTCTGGGGGAGGGAAAGAGACCCAGTACTTC. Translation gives CASSQSGGGKETQYF.